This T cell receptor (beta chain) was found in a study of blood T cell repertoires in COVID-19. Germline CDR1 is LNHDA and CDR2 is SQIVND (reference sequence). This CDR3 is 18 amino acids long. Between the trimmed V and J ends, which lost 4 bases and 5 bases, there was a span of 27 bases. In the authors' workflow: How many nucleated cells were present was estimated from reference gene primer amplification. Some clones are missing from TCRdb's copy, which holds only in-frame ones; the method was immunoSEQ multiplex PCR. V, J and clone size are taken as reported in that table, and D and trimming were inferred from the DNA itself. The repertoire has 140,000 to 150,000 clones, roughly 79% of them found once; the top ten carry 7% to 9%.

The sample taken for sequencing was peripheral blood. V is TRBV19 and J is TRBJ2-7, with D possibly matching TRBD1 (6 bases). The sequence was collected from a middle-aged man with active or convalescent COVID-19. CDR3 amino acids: CASSRRDRQVAAWNEQYF. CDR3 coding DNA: TGTGCCAGTAGTAGACGGGACCGACAGGTAGCCGCTTGGAACGAGCAGTACTTC.